Each of the 26 T cell receptor beta chains below was sequenced from the same sample in a study of T-cell reconstitution after alpha-beta-depleted transplantation in children. A TCRbeta library incorporating unique molecular identifiers was prepared. In TCRdb, the PCR reads were re-called with MiXCR into one record per CDR3 protein. The top ten hold 14% of the sample, which has fewer than 550,000 distinct CDR3 sequences, over 9.5% seen once. Sequences were derived from PBMCs, mostly from graft donor cells, sampled 180 days after TCRalphabeta/CD19-depleted stem cell transplant. These receptors originate from a female patient between 2 and 15 years old who had a stem cell transplant for aplastic anemia, so the T cells may come from the graft donor.

This rearrangement joins TRBV5-6 to TRBJ1-4; 8 positions agree with TRBD1. Germline V lookup: CDR1 SGHDT, CDR2 YYEEEE. There are 15 residues in the CDR3. J was trimmed by 6 bases and V by 1 base; bases with no gene match: 5. CDR3 sequence: CASSLLDRADEKLFF. As DNA, the CDR3 is TGTGCCAGCAGCTTGCTGGACAGGGCGGATGAAAAACTGTTTTTT.

Many counts were recorded for this clonotype. The chain combines TRBV18 with TRBJ1-3; D remains unclear. Germline-derived CDR1 and CDR2 are KGHSH and LQKENI. This CDR3 is 13 amino acids long. V was cut by 0 bases and J by 8 bases, with 8 bases left in between. CDR3 region: CASSPPNEDTIYF. The CDR3 DNA reads as TGTGCCAGCTCACCACCCAATGAGGACACCATATATTTT.

The rearrangement uses TRBV12-3 or TRBV12-4 and TRBJ1-2; no definite D call. There are 13 residues in the CDR3. Trimming removed 1 base at V and 7 bases at J, with 10 bases between. In nucleotides, the CDR3 is TGTGCCAGCAGTTTAGGTGGGGTGTCTGGCTACACCTTC. Protein product: CASSLGGVSGYTF.

This clonotype was counted between two and nine times. The chain combines TRBV15 with TRBJ2-7; either TRBD1 or TRBD2 may supply D (5 bases each). Trimming removed 0 bases at V and 8 bases at J, with 14 bases between. Germline CDR1 LNHNV, CDR2 YYDKDF (reference sequence). The CDR3 extends over 14 amino acids. The CDR3 is CATSRDGSTGQQYV. CDR3 nucleotides: TGTGCCACCAGCAGAGATGGGTCGACGGGGCAGCAGTACGTC.

A few counts support this clonotype. The gene calls are TRBV20-1 and TRBJ1-1, with TRBD1 matching over 8 bases. Germline loops: CDR1 DFQATT, CDR2 SNEGSKA (reference sequence). Trimming at V came to 3 bases and at J to 5 bases, leaving 5 bases not matched to a gene. The CDR3 has 13 amino acids. DNA for the CDR3: TGCAGTGCTAGCTGGACAGGGAGGACTGAAGCTTTCTTT. It translates to CSASWTGRTEAFF.

This clonotype occurred a few times. The chain recombines TRBV12-3 or TRBV12-4 with TRBJ2-2; D gene uncertain. The germline V and J ends were trimmed by 1 base and 4 bases, with 19 bases remaining between them. This CDR3 is 18 amino acids long. The CDR3 region has the DNA TGTGCCAGCAGTTTAGTACAGCCAAGGATCACAGCCACCGGGGAGCTGTTTTTT. Protein sequence: CASSLVQPRITATGELFF.

The chain uses TRBV10-3 and TRBJ2-2; 7 bases agree with TRBD1. CDR1 and CDR2 from the germline V gene are ENHRY and SYGVKD. The CDR3 covers 16 residues. J lost 4 bases, V lost 1 base, and 6 bases had no gene match. CDR3 coding DNA: TGTGCCATCAGTGAGTGGGACAGATTAATCACCGGGGAGCTGTTTTTT. This encodes CAISEWDRLITGELFF.

This clonotype was counted once. The CDR3 spells CASSPGPQFF. CDR3 sequence (DNA): TGTGCCAGCAGCCCAGGGCCGCAGTTCTTC. J is TRBJ2-1 and V is TRBV7-2; D is perhaps TRBD1 (5 bases). From germline, CDR1 is SGHTA and CDR2 FQGNSA. The CDR3 runs to 10 residues. Trimming left V 5 bases short and J 12 bases short, with 8 bases between.

This clonotype was observed a few times. The chain couples TRBV20-1 to TRBJ2-1; 14 nucleotides align to TRBD2. This CDR3 is built from 17 residues. The ends lost 1 base at V and 7 bases at J; junction bases unmatched: 9. CDR1 is DFQATT and CDR2 is SNEGSKA in the germline V gene (reference sequence). CDR3 bases: TGCAGTGCTAGAGCTAGGACTAGCGGGAGGAGTTCGAATGAGCAGTTCTTC. It is translated as CSARARTSGRSSNEQFF.

The CDR3 reads CASSPFMGTQYF. The CDR3, as DNA: TGTGCCAGCAGCCCCTTTATGGGGACCCAGTACTTC. The chain uses TRBV11-2 and TRBJ2-5; D ambiguous. This CDR3 has 12 residues. CDR1 is SGHAT and CDR2 is FQNNGV in the germline V gene. With 5 bases removed from V and 7 bases from J, the gap between germline ends came to 11 bases.

J is TRBJ2-3 and V is TRBV7-2, with D possibly being TRBD2 (6 bases). The CDR3 has 15 amino acids. Deletions cut 1 base from V and 5 bases from J, with 13 bases between. The V gene's germline CDR1 is SGHTA and CDR2 FQGNSA. The CDR3 spells CASSLVVRGQDTQYF. CDR3 coding DNA: TGTGCCAGCAGCTTAGTGGTGCGGGGCCAAGATACGCAGTATTTT.

J is TRBJ1-2 and V is TRBV5-1; D may be TRBD1 (6 bases). Trimming shortened V by 3 bases and J by 3 bases, and 18 bases separated the two germline ends. The CDR3 length is 16 residues. The germline V gene has CDR1 SGHRS and CDR2 YFSETQ. The CDR3 nucleotides are TGCGCCAGCAGCTCGCCAAACAGGGTTAAGGACTATGGCTACACCTTC. The encoded protein is CASSSPNRVKDYGYTF.

The genes are TRBV5-1 and TRBJ1-6; D gene unclear. The V gene lost 1 base and the J gene lost 0 bases, with 14 bases spanning the gap. The germline gives CDR1 SGHRS, CDR2 YFSETQ. This CDR3 is 18 amino acids long. CDR3: CASSLSGRASSYNSPLHF. In DNA form, the CDR3 reads TGCGCCAGCAGCTTGAGCGGTCGAGCGAGCTCCTATAATTCACCCCTCCACTTT.

There are many counts of this clonotype. This chain joins TRBV12-3 or TRBV12-4 and TRBJ2-5; TRBD2 matches at 9 bases. Germline trimming cut 5 bases from V and 4 bases from J; bases unmatched to any gene: 5. The CDR3 has 14 residues. The CDR3 sequence: CASSPSGIGETQYF. In DNA form, the CDR3 reads TGTGCCAGCAGTCCTAGCGGGATCGGAGAGACCCAGTACTTC.

The table lists this clonotype with many counts. The chain is built from TRBV7-9 and TRBJ2-7, with 7 positions matching TRBD1. Germline-derived CDR1 and CDR2 are SEHNR and FQNEAQ (reference sequence). CDR3 length: 14 residues. V shed 2 bases, J shed 3 bases, and the junction held 4 bases outside the gene matches. CDR3 in DNA: TGTGCCAGCAGCTTACTAGGACAGGTCTACGAGCAGTACTTC. As protein: CASSLLGQVYEQYF.

This clonotype was recorded a few times. The chain employs TRBV25-1 and TRBJ2-1; 14 bases line up with TRBD2. Losses at the gene ends were 3 bases for V and 10 bases for J; bases not matched to a gene: 2. CDR1 and CDR2 (germline): MGHDK, SYGVNS. This CDR3 comprises 14 residues. The CDR3 bases are TGTGCCAGCAGTGAGGGACTAGCGGGAGACGAGCAGTTCTTC. As protein: CASSEGLAGDEQFF. Filled out from reference TRBV25-1 and TRBJ2-1, the complete variable domain reads EADIYQTPRYLVIGTGKKITLECSQTMGHDKMYWYQQDPGMELHLIHYSYGVNSTEKGDLSSESTVSRIRTEHFPLTLESARPSHTSQYLCASSEGLAGDEQFFGPGTRLTVL.

This clonotype has only a few counts. This chain links TRBV9 with TRBJ2-5, with no clear D. CDR1 SGDLS and CDR2 YYNGEE come from the germline V gene. Trimming stripped 0 bases from V and 3 bases from J, with 6 bases between. The CDR3 totals 13 residues. In DNA form, the CDR3 reads TGTGCCAGCAGCGTAGGAAGGGAAGAGACCCAGTACTTC. Protein: CASSVGREETQYF.

This clonotype was seen more than once but under ten times. The chain combines TRBV19 with TRBJ1-3; TRBD1 is a possible D gene (6 bases). The CDR3 sequence is 15 residues long. V lost 6 bases to trimming and J lost 0 bases, with 12 bases between them. Germline V gives CDR1 LNHDA, CDR2 SQIVND (reference sequence). The DNA for the CDR3 is TGTGCCAGTAGCGGTAGGGGGACCTCTGGAAACACCATATATTTT. Encoded protein: CASSGRGTSGNTIYF. The variable domain in full, with the rest retrieved from reference TRBV19 and TRBJ1-3, is DGGITQSPKYLFRKEGQNVTLSCEQNLNHDAMYWYRQDPGQGLRLIYYSQIVNDFQKGDIAEGYSVSREKKESFPLTVTSAQKNPTAFYLCASSGRGTSGNTIYFGEGSWLTVV.

This clonotype was observed a few times. The rearrangement links TRBV7-8 to TRBJ2-5; possible D gene TRBD2, 5 bases. Trimming pared 0 bases from V and 1 base from J, leaving 12 bases between. This CDR3 has 16 amino acids. The germline CDR1 and CDR2 sequences are SGHVS and FQNEAQ. CDR3 protein: CASSLAAAGAQETQYF. The CDR3 DNA follows: TGTGCCAGCAGCTTAGCGGCGGCGGGCGCCCAAGAGACCCAGTACTTC.

The CDR3 region is CATSGPPSDYNEQFF. CDR3 coding DNA: TGTGCCACCTCCGGACCGCCAAGCGATTACAATGAGCAGTTCTTC. The gene calls are TRBV3-1 and TRBJ2-1; the D is unclear. Trimming left V 10 bases short and J 4 bases short, with 20 bases between. CDR3 length: 15 residues. Germline V CDR1 and CDR2: LGHDT, YNNKEL (reference sequence).

This chain uses TRBV9 with TRBJ1-1; D is perhaps TRBD1 (5 bases). Trimming shortened V by 4 bases and J by 4 bases, and 17 bases separated the two germline ends. Germline V CDR1 and CDR2: SGDLS, YYNGEE. CDR3 length: 15 residues. In DNA form, the CDR3 reads TGTGCCAGCAGCCCCGGGAGGAGGGGCTTCACTGAAGCTTTCTTT. Its protein is CASSPGRRGFTEAFF. The full variable domain, in which reference TRBV9 and TRBJ1-1 provide the parts outside the CDR3, is DSGVTQTPKHLITATGQRVTLRCSPRSGDLSVYWYQQSLDQGLQFLIQYYNGEERAKGNILERFSAQQFPDLHSELNLSSLELGDSALYFCASSPGRRGFTEAFFGQGTRLTVV.

This clonotype turned up a few times. The rearrangement joins TRBV5-1 to TRBJ2-3, with D possibly matching TRBD2 (5 bases). V was shortened by 0 bases and J by 5 bases, with 13 bases between the two germline ends. The CDR3 is 15 residues long. Germline lookup yields CDR1 SGHRS and CDR2 YFSETQ. The CDR3 here is CASSLDLSGLDTQYF. The DNA of the CDR3 is TGCGCCAGCAGCTTGGATTTATCGGGGTTAGATACGCAGTATTTT. Combining the CDR3 with reference TRBV5-1 and TRBJ2-3 gives the whole variable domain KAGVTQTPRYLIKTRGQQVTLSCSPISGHRSVSWYQQTPGQGLQFLFEYFSETQRNKGNFPGRFSGRQFSNSRSEMNVSTLELGDSALYLCASSLDLSGLDTQYFGPGTRLTVL.

This clonotype was counted only a few times. J is TRBJ2-7 and V is TRBV6-2 or TRBV6-3, with D possibly TRBD2 on 6 matching bases. There are 13 residues in the CDR3. Trimming shortened V by 5 bases and J by 3 bases, and 11 bases separated the two germline ends. Germline CDR1 and CDR2: MNHEY and SVGEGT. Written as DNA, the CDR3 is TGTGCCAGCAGTATCTGGGACTTCTACGAGCAGTACGTC. It yields the protein CASSIWDFYEQYV.

This clonotype was seen ten or more times. CDR3 protein: CASSLGVSGSNTDTQYF. The CDR3 bases are TGTGCCAGCAGCTTGGGCGTGAGCGGGAGTAACACAGATACGCAGTATTTT. The V gene is TRBV11-2, the J gene TRBJ2-3, with 8 bases lining up with TRBD2. V trimming: 3 bases; J trimming: 2 bases; junction bases outside the gene matches: 10. Germline values: CDR1 SGHAT, CDR2 FQNNGV. The CDR3 consists of 17 residues.

The chain recombines TRBV28 with TRBJ2-1; weak D call: TRBD2 (5 bases). Trimming shortened V by 7 bases and J by 0 bases, and 13 bases separated the two germline ends. Germline V CDR1 and CDR2: MDHEN, SYDVKM. The CDR3 has 15 residues. The CDR3 protein is CASILRGSSYNEQFF. The CDR3 DNA reads as TGTGCCAGCATCCTCCGGGGTAGCTCCTACAATGAGCAGTTCTTC.

V and J are TRBV29-1 and TRBJ2-1; D is unresolved. The germline CDR1 and CDR2 sequences are SQVTM and ANQGSEA. The CDR3 sequence is 10 residues long. V lost 3 bases to trimming and J lost 7 bases, with 4 bases between them. The CDR3 DNA reads as TGCAGCGTTGACTGGAATGAGCAGTTCTTC. Residues: CSVDWNEQFF.